These 13 T cell receptor beta chains originate from one sample sequenced in a study of blood T cell repertoires in COVID-19. The data were produced by immunoSEQ multiplex PCR, yet TCRdb's version contains in-frame clones alone and is incomplete. The sample holds about 53,000 clones, 60% to 80% seen once. The sequencing input was peripheral blood. The source is a man between 65 and 80 years old with active or convalescent COVID-19.

The chain has TRBV12-3 or TRBV12-4 and TRBJ2-2, with 7 bases matching TRBD2. The CDR3 has 13 residues. V shed 3 bases, J shed 8 bases, and the junction held 3 bases outside the gene matches. The CDR3 bases are TGTGCCAGCAGTTTGGGAGGGAGGGGGGAGCTGTTTTTT. Translating it yields CASSLGGRGELFF.

Here the CDR3 reads CASSLRDTLYGYTF. In DNA, the CDR3 is TGTGCCAGCAGTTTAAGGGACACTCTCTATGGCTACACCTTC. The V call is TRBV28, the J call TRBJ1-2, with a weak D call TRBD1 (6 bases). This CDR3 region has 14 residues. V was cut by 2 bases and J by 4 bases, with 11 bases left in between. CDR1 and CDR2 from the germline V gene are MDHEN and SYDVKM.

The V gene is TRBV11-3, the J gene TRBJ2-7, with D possibly being TRBD2 (6 bases). The CDR3 is made up of 17 amino acids. Germline loops: CDR1 SGHNT, CDR2 YENEEA. V was clipped by 4 bases and J by 3 bases, with 22 bases between them. CDR3 protein: CASSSGGGGLGLYEQYF. In DNA, the CDR3 is TGTGCCAGCAGCTCTGGGGGTGGAGGTTTGGGACTCTACGAGCAGTACTTC.

The chain carries TRBV3-1 (or the pseudogene TRBV3-2) and TRBJ2-3; maybe TRBD1 (6 bases). V gave up 5 bases and J gave up 0 bases, with 12 bases separating them. CDR1 is LGHDT, CDR2 YNNKEL, per germline (reference sequence). The CDR3 consists of 15 residues. The CDR3 sequence is CASSGTYSSTDTQYF. In nucleotides, the CDR3 is TGTGCCAGCAGCGGGACATACTCCAGCACAGATACGCAGTATTTT.

This clone has just a few counts. The V and J genes are TRBV2 and TRBJ1-1; D ambiguous. Germline-derived CDR1 and CDR2 are SNHLY and FYNNEI. Trimming took 8 bases from V and 11 from J, leaving 15 bases between them. This CDR3 is built from 11 residues. CDR3 in DNA: TGTGCCAGCGGGGAGGGCAGAGTGGCTTTCTTT. Amino acid sequence: CASGEGRVAFF. The full variable domain, completed using reference TRBV2 and TRBJ1-1, is EPEVTQTPSHQVTQMGQEVILRCVPISNHLYFYWYRQILGQKVEFLVSFYNNEISEKSEIFDDQFSVERPDGSNFTLKIRSTKLEDSAMYFCASGEGRVAFFGQGTRLTVV.

This chain links TRBV6-5 with TRBJ1-3, with 11 bases fitting TRBD1. CDR3 size: 15 residues. CDR1 is MNHEY and CDR2 is SVGAGI in the germline V gene. J was trimmed by 3 bases and V by 8 bases; bases with no gene match: 6. CDR3 protein: CASSRTGGFGNTIYF. The CDR3 DNA is TGTGCCAGCTCGAGGACAGGGGGCTTTGGAAACACCATATATTTT.

The V and J genes are TRBV6-6 and TRBJ1-1; D ambiguous. CDR3 length: 13 amino acids. Germline V gene data show CDR1 as MNHNY and CDR2 as SVGAGI (reference sequence). Trimming took 1 base from V and 5 from J, leaving 8 bases between them. The CDR3 region is CASSYLVQTEAFF. As DNA, the CDR3 is TGTGCCAGCAGTTACTTGGTCCAGACTGAAGCTTTCTTT.

This rearrangement joins TRBV5-4 to TRBJ1-2, with 11 bases fitting TRBD1. The CDR3 extends over 15 amino acids. V trimming: 3 bases; J trimming: 4 bases; junction bases outside the gene matches: 5. Germline CDR1 is SGHNT and CDR2 is YYREEE (reference sequence). Written as DNA, the CDR3 is TGTGCCAGCAGCTCCGGACAGGGGGCGAGCTATGGCTACACCTTC. It is translated as CASSSGQGASYGYTF.

The V and J genes are TRBV7-3 and TRBJ1-1; D unclear. V lost 6 bases and J lost 4, with 9 bases in between. CDR1 SGHTA and CDR2 FQGTGA come from the germline V gene. The CDR3 sequence is 12 residues long. The CDR3 region has the DNA TGTGCCAGCAGACAAGAGGGCACTGAAGCTTTCTTT. Encoded protein: CASRQEGTEAFF.

The gene calls are TRBV28 and TRBJ2-3; D possibly corresponds to TRBD1 (6 bases). The CDR3 is made up of 15 amino acids. Germline-derived CDR1 and CDR2 are MDHEN and SYDVKM. Trimming pared 7 bases from V and 2 bases from J, leaving 16 bases between. CDR3 in DNA: TGTGCCAGCAAGGGGGAACGGGGTTTCACAGATACGCAGTATTTT. This sequence encodes CASKGERGFTDTQYF.

This chain links TRBV19 with TRBJ2-1, with 12 bases that match TRBD2. Germline trimming cut 2 bases from V and 0 bases from J; bases unmatched to any gene: 5. This CDR3 is built from 18 residues. Germline V gene data show CDR1 as LNHDA and CDR2 as SQIVND (reference sequence). The CDR3 bases are TGTGCCAGTAGTATACCTAGCGGGGGGGCGAGCTCCTACAATGAGCAGTTCTTC. Protein product: CASSIPSGGASSYNEQFF.

A single count supports this clone. The V gene is TRBV5-1, the J gene TRBJ1-2, with TRBD1 matching 8 bases. The CDR3 covers 14 residues. J gave up 4 bases and V 4 bases, and 6 bases lay outside the gene matches. From germline, CDR1 is SGHRS and CDR2 YFSETQ. Here the CDR3 DNA reads TGCGCCAGCAGCGACGGACAGGGTAGCTATGGCTACACCTTC. As protein: CASSDGQGSYGYTF.

The genes are TRBV27 and TRBJ2-6; tentative D call: TRBD1 (6 bases). Germline loops: CDR1 MNHEY, CDR2 SMNVEV (reference sequence). This CDR3 comprises 17 residues. Trimming left V 0 bases short and J 0 bases short, with 9 bases between. Here the CDR3 reads CASSLSLQGSGANVLTF. As DNA, the CDR3 is TGTGCCAGCAGTTTATCCTTACAGGGCTCTGGGGCCAACGTCCTGACTTTC.